What follows is one TCR beta chain and its context. The CDR3 contains 16 residues. V dropped 2 bases and J dropped 3; count of bases not matched to a gene: 6. CDR1 and CDR2 from the germline V gene are WNHNN and SYGVQD (reference sequence). Per the study methods: From reference gene primer amplification, estimates of nucleated cell counts were derived. Sequenced by immunoSEQ multiplex PCR; TCRdb stores in-frame clones only, minus some. Clone size and V and J calls were adopted from that table, with D and trimming inferred from the DNA. The sample consists of around 55,000 clones, roughly 90% of them appearing once. The sample is drawn from a study of blood T cell repertoires in COVID-19. On the study more broadly: Whether acute or convalescent, the COVID-19 samples came from the United States, Italy and Spain. In each case, the material was cDNA or gDNA derived from T cells, B-cell-depleted T cells, or PBMCs.

The V call is TRBV10-1, the J call TRBJ2-3; 9 bases fit TRBD2. The source material was peripheral blood. This receptor was identified in a man in his sixties with active COVID-19. The CDR3 is CASSEHAGGPTDTQYF. The CDR3 region has the DNA TGCGCCAGCAGTGAGCATGCGGGAGGGCCGACAGATACGCAGTATTTT.